The 11 T cell receptor beta chains presented below share a single source sample, sequenced in a study of blood T cells in healthy people across ages. The authors ran a second PCR of about 7 to 12 cycles using a sample-barcoded 5' primer and a J-beta primer mix. TCRdb called the 5' RACE reads again in MiXCR, with one record for every CDR3 protein. The sample shows 780,000 or so distinct CDR3 sequences, more than 55% of them seen only once. The source material was blood. Every receptor here comes from a man aged 40-50 years in good health.

CDR3 protein: CASSLTAGGSSVTYGYTF. The CDR3, as DNA: TGTGCCAGCAGCTTAACGGCAGGGGGCTCGTCGGTGACATATGGCTACACCTTC. The V gene is TRBV7-2, the J gene TRBJ1-2; TRBD1 matches at 8 bases. The trim removed 2 bases at V and 5 bases at J, leaving 16 bases unmatched. The V gene's germline CDR1 is SGHTA and CDR2 FQGNSA. The CDR3 runs to 18 residues.

This chain links TRBV20-1 with TRBJ2-5; the match to TRBD1 covers 7 bases. V dropped 0 bases and J dropped 4; count of bases not matched to a gene: 5. The CDR3 contains 14 residues. The germline V gene encodes CDR1 DFQATT and CDR2 SNEGSKA (reference sequence). This chain's CDR3 is CSARDPGGLETQYF. CDR3 bases: TGCAGTGCTAGAGACCCAGGGGGTCTAGAGACCCAGTACTTC.

This chain connects TRBV9 to TRBJ2-7, with D perhaps matching TRBD1 or TRBD2 (7 bases each). The length of the CDR3 is 15 residues. V lost 7 bases and J lost 0, with 17 bases in between. The germline gives CDR1 SGDLS, CDR2 YYNGEE. CDR3 bases: TGTGCCAGCTCCCAGGGGGGGGAATACTCCTACGAGCAGTACTTC. Residues: CASSQGGEYSYEQYF.

At least ten counts were recorded for this clonotype. The chain couples TRBV5-1 to TRBJ1-4; the D gene is possibly TRBD1 (6 bases). Trimming left V 4 bases short and J 5 bases short, with 12 bases between. The CDR3 loop spans 14 amino acids. Germline CDR1 and CDR2: SGHRS and YFSETQ. The CDR3 reads CASSLGTPNEKLFF. The CDR3 DNA sequence: TGCGCCAGCAGCCTCGGGACACCCAATGAAAAACTGTTTTTT. Full variable domain (missing parts from reference TRBV5-1 and TRBJ1-4): KAGVTQTPRYLIKTRGQQVTLSCSPISGHRSVSWYQQTPGQGLQFLFEYFSETQRNKGNFPGRFSGRQFSNSRSEMNVSTLELGDSALYLCASSLGTPNEKLFFGSGTQLSVL.

The chain has TRBV29-1 and TRBJ1-2; weak D call: TRBD1 (6 bases). The germline CDR1 and CDR2 sequences are SQVTM and ANQGSEA. The CDR3 totals 16 residues. Trimming took off 1 base at V and 3 bases at J, with 18 bases between the two ends. CDR3: CSVEGGGGGSYYGYTF. CDR3 bases: TGCAGCGTTGAAGGCGGGGGCGGCGGTAGCTACTATGGCTACACCTTC. The full variable domain, its missing parts supplied by reference TRBV29-1 and TRBJ1-2, is SAVISQKPSRDICQRGTSLTIQCQVDSQVTMMFWYRQQPGQSLTLIATANQGSEATYESGFVIDKFPISRPNLTFSTLTVSNMSPEDSSIYLCSVEGGGGGSYYGYTFGSGTRLTVV.

The V call is TRBV10-3, the J call TRBJ1-2; no clear D. Germline CDR1 ENHRY, CDR2 SYGVKD. With 0 bases removed from V and 10 bases from J, the gap between germline ends came to 18 bases. This CDR3 is built from 15 residues. The CDR3 region is CAISESNTDTDDYTF. Written as DNA, the CDR3 is TGTGCCATCAGTGAGTCTAATACAGATACTGATGACTACACCTTC.

This chain links TRBV6-6 with TRBJ2-7; D possibly corresponds to TRBD2 (5 bases). CDR1 is MNHNY and CDR2 is SVGAGI in the germline V gene (reference sequence). The CDR3 has 13 residues. The V end was cut by 2 bases, the J end by 10 bases, with 15 bases between. This CDR3 reads CASSYTHGETQYF. The CDR3 region has the DNA TGTGCCAGCAGTTACACACACGGGGAAACCCAGTACTTC.

This chain connects TRBV18 to TRBJ2-7, with 7 bases identical to TRBD2. The CDR3 sequence is 16 residues long. V lost 1 base to trimming and J lost 7 bases; unmatched junction nucleotides: 13. Germline V gene data show CDR1 as KGHSH and CDR2 as LQKENI. CDR3 in amino acids: CASSPLLAVSYNEQYF. The CDR3 DNA reads TGTGCCAGCTCACCACTGCTAGCGGTCTCCTACAATGAGCAGTACTTC.

The chain carries TRBV18 and TRBJ2-5; D may be TRBD2 (5 bases). The CDR3 has 14 residues. Germline V CDR1 and CDR2: KGHSH, LQKENI. The V and J ends lost 3 bases and 0 bases respectively, with 8 bases between them. The CDR3 DNA is TGTGCCAGCTCACCCCTAGCTTACCAAGAGACCCAGTACTTC. It yields the protein CASSPLAYQETQYF.

This clonotype was counted between two and nine times. V and J are TRBV27 and TRBJ2-1; the D gene is possibly TRBD1 (6 bases). Deletions cut 4 bases from V and 7 bases from J, with 17 bases between. The CDR3 is 15 residues long. The germline CDR1 and CDR2 sequences are MNHEY and SMNVEV (reference sequence). CDR3 coding DNA: TGTGCCAGCAGTTGGGTTCGGGACATAACAAATGAGCAGTTCTTC. It translates to CASSWVRDITNEQFF.

V is TRBV18 and J is TRBJ1-1; no clear D. Trimming left V 1 base short and J 7 bases short, with 10 bases between. Per the germline V gene, CDR1 is KGHSH and CDR2 is LQKENI. This CDR3 comprises 13 residues. CDR3: CASSPLGAGEAFF. The CDR3 DNA follows: TGTGCCAGCTCACCACTCGGAGCAGGTGAAGCTTTCTTT.